The clone carrying this TCR beta chain showed up many times. This sample is part of a study of human T cells and chemical hapten exposure. Across the study: Patch tests put 0.01% DPC on the upper back, and the results were checked at 6 days.

CDR3 length equals 17 residues. V trimming: 6 bases; J trimming: 0 bases; junction bases outside the gene matches: 9. The sample's time point: pre-sensitization, week 0. The treatment: therapeutic diphenylcyclopropenone sensitization with weekly scalp DPC. Blood draws came before every patch-test application. Library preparation tagged each individual cDNA molecule with a unique molecular identifier. TCRdb itself ran the RACE reads through MiXCR, one entry per CDR3 protein. The sample includes 300,000 to 450,000 distinct CDR3 sequences, less than 6.5% seen only once; the top ten take roughly 2.6%. The TCR was taken from a woman in her forties or fifties with alopecia areata. Some clones in this sample may be carry-over from other donors' samples. The source material was whole blood, sampled in connection with sensitization to the hapten diphenylcyclopropenone (DPC). The chain couples TRBV12-3 or TRBV12-4 to TRBJ2-1; 9 nucleotides agree with TRBD1. The CDR3 sequence is CASSPGQGQSSYNEQFF. The CDR3 bases are TGTGCCAGCAGCCCCGGACAGGGGCAGAGCTCCTACAATGAGCAGTTCTTC.